The TCR beta chain described here comes from a study of cytomegalovirus exposure and HLA in healthy donors. V was clipped by 1 base and J by 2 bases, with 11 bases between them. The germline V gene encodes CDR1 MNHEY and CDR2 SMNVEV (reference sequence). The CDR3 runs to 15 residues. On this clone itself: The antigen is not known.

Overall study results and limits: Reports showed the classifier diagnosing cytomegalovirus status with high specificity and sensitivity.

The PCR used 60 Vbeta and 13 Jbeta primers. Assay used: immunoSEQ multiplex PCR; TCRdb lists only in-frame clones, some missing. The sample's table shows 200,000 to 250,000 clones. Sequencing was done on a sample of PBMCs. The receptor comes from a girl aged 2 to 9 in good health and CMV-seropositive. This chain uses TRBV27 with TRBJ1-1; D gene unclear. CDR3 loop: CASSLFSGSNTEAFF. In DNA form, the CDR3 reads TGTGCCAGCAGTTTATTCTCGGGGTCCAACACTGAAGCTTTCTTT.